The rows below give T cell receptor beta chains drawn from one sample of a study of cytomegalovirus exposure and HLA in healthy donors. Repertoires were generated with immunoSEQ multiplex PCR, while TCRdb's copy carries only in-frame clones and drops some. The table records approximately 65,000 clones, 65% to 80% of them present only once. The sequencing input was PBMCs. Receptors were obtained from a middle-aged man in good health and CMV-seropositive. CDR3s include the opening cysteine and the closing phenylalanine or tryptophan. The order of the fields is clone size, V gene, D gene, CDR3 length, J gene, CDR3 DNA, CDR3 protein. The D gene is left open where the match is weak. Rows give clone size only sometimes, using once, few, many, or a class for an expanded clone.

.	TRBV15	TRBD2	16	TRBJ2-1	TGTGCCACCAGCCGGGCGGGGGGCCTGGGCGACAATGAGCAGTTCTTC	CATSRAGGLGDNEQFF
.	TRBV5-6	TRBD1	14	TRBJ1-6	TGTGCCAGCAGCTCGGGACAGGGAAATTCACCCCTCCACTTT	CASSSGQGNSPLHF
.	TRBV5-1	TRBD1	15	TRBJ1-1	TGCGCCAGCAGCAGGACAGGGGGCGCGGACACTGAAGCTTTCTTT	CASSRTGGADTEAFF
.	TRBV19	.	13	TRBJ2-7	TGTGCCAGCGGACAGCCAAACTCCTACGAGCAGTACTTC	CASGQPNSYEQYF
.	TRBV30	.	14	TRBJ1-1	TGTGCCTGGAGTCAAACCGTGTCACAGAACGAAGCTTTCTTT	CAWSQTVSQNEAFF
.	TRBV27	.	15	TRBJ1-1	TGTGCCAGCAGTTTTCGTTTACAGCCGAACACTGAAGCTTTCTTT	CASSFRLQPNTEAFF
few	TRBV18	.	19	TRBJ1-2	TGTGCCAGCTCACCCAATACCCATCAGGGGCTGCTAACTAACTATGGCTACACCTTC	CASSPNTHQGLLTNYGYTF
many	TRBV7-7	.	15	TRBJ2-7	.	CASSFGPGDTYEQYF
.	TRBV6-5	.	12	TRBJ2-2	TGTGCCAGCAACGCGGAGCCCGGGGAGCTGTTTTTT	CASNAEPGELFF
.	TRBV2	TRBD2	14	TRBJ2-7	TGTGCCAGCAGCCGGACTAGCGGGGGATACGAGCAGTACTTC	CASSRTSGGYEQYF
few	TRBV10-3	TRBD2	16	TRBJ2-1	TGTGCCATCAGCCCGTCTTTAGCGGGGGGGCCCCAAGAGCAGTTCTTC	CAISPSLAGGPQEQFF
.	TRBV27	.	16	TRBJ1-1	TGTGCCAGCAGTTCCTCGGACGGACTTGGGAACACTGAAGCTTTCTTT	CASSSSDGLGNTEAFF
.	TRBV9	TRBD1	14	TRBJ1-1	TGTGCCAGCAACAGGGGGGATGTGAGAACTGAAGCTTTCTTT	CASNRGDVRTEAFF
.	TRBV7-9	.	11	TRBJ2-1	TGTGCCAGCAGTTTGGAGGGGAAGCAGTTCTTC	CASSLEGKQFF
.	TRBV6-1	.	14	TRBJ2-7	TGTGCCAGCAGTGACAGGGTGGGGGCCTACGAGCAGTACTTC	CASSDRVGAYEQYF
.	TRBV7-2	.	14	TRBJ2-1	TGTGCCAGCAGTCCCCCGCCCACTAGGAATGAGCAGTTCTTC	CASSPPPTRNEQFF
.	TRBV9	.	14	TRBJ1-5	TGTGCCAGCAGCGTAGCAGGGGTCCATCAGCCCCAGCATTTT	CASSVAGVHQPQHF
.	TRBV10-3	.	15	TRBJ1-1	TGTGCCATCAGTGAGTCCATGCCTATGAACACTGAAGCTTTCTTT	CAISESMPMNTEAFF